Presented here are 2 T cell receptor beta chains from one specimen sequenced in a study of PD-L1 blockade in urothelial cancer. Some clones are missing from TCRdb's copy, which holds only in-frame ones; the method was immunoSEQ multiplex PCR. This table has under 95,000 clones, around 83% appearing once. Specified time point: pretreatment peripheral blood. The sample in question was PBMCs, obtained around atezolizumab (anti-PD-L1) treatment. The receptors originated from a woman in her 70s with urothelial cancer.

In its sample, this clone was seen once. The CDR3 DNA is TGTGCCAGCAGTCAGATCGAGCAGTTCTTC. Its translation: CASSQIEQFF. The rearrangement links TRBV2 to TRBJ2-1; D remains ambiguous. Trimming pared 5 bases from V and 10 bases from J, leaving 6 bases between. Germline lookup yields CDR1 SNHLY and CDR2 FYNNEI. The CDR3 contains 10 residues.

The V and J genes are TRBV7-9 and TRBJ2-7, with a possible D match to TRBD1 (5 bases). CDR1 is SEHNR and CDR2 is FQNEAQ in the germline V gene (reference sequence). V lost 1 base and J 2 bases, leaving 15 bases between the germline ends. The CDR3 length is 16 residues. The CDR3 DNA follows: TGTGCCAGCAGCTTAGAGTCTGTGGCAGGGCCCTACGAGCAGTACTTC. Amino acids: CASSLESVAGPYEQYF.